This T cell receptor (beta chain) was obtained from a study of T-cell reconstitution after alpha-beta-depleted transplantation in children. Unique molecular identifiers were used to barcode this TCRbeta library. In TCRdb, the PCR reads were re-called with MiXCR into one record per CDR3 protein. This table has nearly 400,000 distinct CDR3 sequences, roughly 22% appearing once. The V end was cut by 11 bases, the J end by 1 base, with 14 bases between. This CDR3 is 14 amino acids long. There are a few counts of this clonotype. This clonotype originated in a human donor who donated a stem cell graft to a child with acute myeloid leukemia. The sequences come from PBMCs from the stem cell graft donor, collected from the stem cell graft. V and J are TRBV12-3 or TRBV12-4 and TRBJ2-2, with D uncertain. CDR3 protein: CAVEGPRNTGELFF. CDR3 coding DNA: TGTGCCGTTGAAGGACCTAGGAACACCGGGGAGCTGTTTTTT.